This T cell receptor beta chain came from a study of blood T cell repertoires in COVID-19. In its sample, this clone was seen a few times. Trimming removed 0 bases at V and 4 bases at J, with 9 bases between. The length of the CDR3 is 14 residues. Germline V lookup: CDR1 SEHNR, CDR2 FQNEAQ (reference sequence). The data were produced by immunoSEQ multiplex PCR, yet TCRdb's version contains in-frame clones alone and is incomplete. The table shows 290,000 or so clones, with about 89% occurring only once. One Seattle source followed patients from active infection through their disease course. The TCR sequence derives from a woman aged 30 to 39 with COVID-19, enrolled during active disease. J is TRBJ1-1 and V is TRBV7-9; a possible D gene is TRBD1 (5 bases). Sequenced: peripheral blood. The CDR3 region is CASSLAWGGTEAFF. The CDR3 DNA reads TGTGCCAGCAGCTTAGCGTGGGGGGGCACTGAAGCTTTCTTT.